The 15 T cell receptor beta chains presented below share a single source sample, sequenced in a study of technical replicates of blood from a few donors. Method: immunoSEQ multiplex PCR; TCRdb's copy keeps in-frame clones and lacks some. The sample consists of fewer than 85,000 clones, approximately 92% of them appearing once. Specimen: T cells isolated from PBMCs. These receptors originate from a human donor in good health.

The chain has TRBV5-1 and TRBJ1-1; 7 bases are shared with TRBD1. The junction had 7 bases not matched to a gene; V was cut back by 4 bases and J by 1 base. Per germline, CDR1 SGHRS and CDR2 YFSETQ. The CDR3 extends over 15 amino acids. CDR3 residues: CASSPWDRENTEAFF. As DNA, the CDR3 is TGCGCCAGCAGCCCCTGGGACAGAGAGAACACTGAAGCTTTCTTT.

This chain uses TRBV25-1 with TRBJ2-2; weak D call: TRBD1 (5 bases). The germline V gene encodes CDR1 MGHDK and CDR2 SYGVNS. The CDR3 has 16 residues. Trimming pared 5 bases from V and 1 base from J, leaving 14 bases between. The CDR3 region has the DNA TGTGCCAGCAGTTCCGACAGACCACTGAACACCGGGGAGCTGTTTTTT. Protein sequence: CASSSDRPLNTGELFF.

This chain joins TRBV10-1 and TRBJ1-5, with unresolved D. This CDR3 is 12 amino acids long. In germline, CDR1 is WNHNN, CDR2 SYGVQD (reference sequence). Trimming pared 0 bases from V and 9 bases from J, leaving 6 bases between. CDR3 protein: CASSESYRPQHF. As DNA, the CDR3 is TGCGCCAGCAGTGAGTCGTATCGGCCCCAGCATTTT.

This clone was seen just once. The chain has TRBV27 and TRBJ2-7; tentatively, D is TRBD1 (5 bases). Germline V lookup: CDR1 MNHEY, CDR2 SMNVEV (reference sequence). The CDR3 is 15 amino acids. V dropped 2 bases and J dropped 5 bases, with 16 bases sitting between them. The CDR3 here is CASSLGATTFNEQYF. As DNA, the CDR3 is TGTGCCAGCAGTTTAGGGGCCACCACGTTTAACGAGCAGTACTTC.

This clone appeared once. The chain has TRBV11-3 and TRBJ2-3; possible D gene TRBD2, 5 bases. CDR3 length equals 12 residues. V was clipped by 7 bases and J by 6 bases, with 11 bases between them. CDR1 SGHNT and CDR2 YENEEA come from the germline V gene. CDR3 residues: CASTSWEDTQYF. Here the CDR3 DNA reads TGTGCCAGCACCTCCTGGGAGGATACGCAGTATTTT. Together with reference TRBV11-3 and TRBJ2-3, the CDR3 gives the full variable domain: EAGVVQSPRYKIIEKKQPVAFWCNPISGHNTLYWYLQNLGQGPELLIRYENEEAVDDSQLPKDRFSAERLKGVDSTLKIQPAELGDSAVYLCASTSWEDTQYFGPGTRLTVL.

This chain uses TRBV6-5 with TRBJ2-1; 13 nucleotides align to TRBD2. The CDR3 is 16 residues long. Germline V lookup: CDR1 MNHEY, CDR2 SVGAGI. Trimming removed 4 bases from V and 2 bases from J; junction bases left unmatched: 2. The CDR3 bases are TGTGCCAGCAGTTCCGGGACTAGCGGGACCTACAATGAGCAGTTCTTC. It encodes CASSSGTSGTYNEQFF.

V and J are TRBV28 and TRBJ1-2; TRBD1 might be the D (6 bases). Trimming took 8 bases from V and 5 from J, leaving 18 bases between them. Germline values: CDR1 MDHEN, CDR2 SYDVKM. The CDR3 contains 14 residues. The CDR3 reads CASFSGTKLYGYTF. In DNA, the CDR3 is TGTGCCAGCTTCTCCGGGACAAAACTGTATGGCTACACCTTC.

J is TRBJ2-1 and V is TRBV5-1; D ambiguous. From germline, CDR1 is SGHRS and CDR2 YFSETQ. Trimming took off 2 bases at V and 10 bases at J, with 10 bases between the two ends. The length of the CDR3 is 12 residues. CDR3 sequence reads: CASSFSYYEQFF. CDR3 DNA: TGCGCCAGCAGCTTCTCCTACTACGAGCAGTTCTTC.

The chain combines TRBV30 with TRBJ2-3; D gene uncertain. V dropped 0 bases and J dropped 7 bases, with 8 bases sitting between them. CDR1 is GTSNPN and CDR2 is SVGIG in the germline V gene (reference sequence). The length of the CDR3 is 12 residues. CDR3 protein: CAWSVALYTQYF. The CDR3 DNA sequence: TGTGCCTGGAGTGTAGCCTTATATACGCAGTATTTT.

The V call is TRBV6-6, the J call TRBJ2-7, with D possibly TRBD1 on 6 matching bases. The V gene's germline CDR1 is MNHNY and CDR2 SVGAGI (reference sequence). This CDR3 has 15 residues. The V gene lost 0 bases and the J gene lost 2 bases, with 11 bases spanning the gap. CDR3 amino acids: CASSYSETGTYEQYF. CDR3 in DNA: TGTGCCAGCAGTTACTCTGAGACAGGTACCTACGAGCAGTACTTC.

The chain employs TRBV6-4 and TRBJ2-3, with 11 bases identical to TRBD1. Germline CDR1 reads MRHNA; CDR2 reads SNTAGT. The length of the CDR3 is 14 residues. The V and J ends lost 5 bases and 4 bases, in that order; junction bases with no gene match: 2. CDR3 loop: CASSLGQGADTQYF. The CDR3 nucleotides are TGTGCCAGCAGTCTGGGACAGGGGGCAGATACGCAGTATTTT.

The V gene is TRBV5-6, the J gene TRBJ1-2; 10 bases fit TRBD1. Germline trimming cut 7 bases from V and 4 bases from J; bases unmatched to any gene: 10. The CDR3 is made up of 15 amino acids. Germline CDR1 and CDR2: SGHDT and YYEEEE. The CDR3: CASGLTGTGVYGYTF. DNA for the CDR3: TGTGCCAGCGGCCTTACCGGGACAGGGGTCTATGGCTACACCTTC.

In nucleotides, the CDR3 is TGTGCCAGCAGAGGACTAGCGGGAGCCGCCGGGGAGCTGTTTTTT. As protein: CASRGLAGAAGELFF. The gene calls are TRBV11-2 and TRBJ2-2, with 13 bases identical to TRBD2. The germline V gene has CDR1 SGHAT and CDR2 FQNNGV. V was pared by 6 bases and J by 6 bases, with 4 bases of the junction left unmatched. CDR3 length: 15 residues.

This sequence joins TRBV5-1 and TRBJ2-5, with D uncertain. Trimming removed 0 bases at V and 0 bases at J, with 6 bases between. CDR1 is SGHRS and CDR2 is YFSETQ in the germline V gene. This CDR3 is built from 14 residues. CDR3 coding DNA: TGCGCCAGCAGCTTGGGCAGGAACCAAGAGACCCAGTACTTC. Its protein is CASSLGRNQETQYF.

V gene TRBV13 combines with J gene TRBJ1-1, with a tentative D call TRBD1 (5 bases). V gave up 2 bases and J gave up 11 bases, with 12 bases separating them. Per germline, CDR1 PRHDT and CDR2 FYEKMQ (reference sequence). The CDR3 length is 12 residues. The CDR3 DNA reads TGTGCCAGCAGCTTACCTCAGGGTGGGGCTTTCTTT. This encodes CASSLPQGGAFF.